Following are 31 T cell receptor beta chains from one sample sequenced in a study of T-cell memory formation after mild COVID-19 (dated by TCRdb to the early 2020s). To prepare the library, 5' RACE was applied. Sequencing instrument: Illumina NovaSeq 6000. TCRdb cleaned the public reads at Q25 with fastp, built clones with MiXCR and kept in-frame beta chains. Entries that share a CDR3 protein sequence are merged under the most common genes and DNA. Counted in this sample were 200,000 to 250,000 distinct CDR3 sequences; around 9.1% of them appeared once. The top ten hold 3.5% to 4% of the sample. The source material was PBMCs or a T cell subset sorted from them (not recorded which). The receptors were sampled from a young man who had mild COVID-19 (a few samples of this study predate the infection). The sample titles of this study are shuffled in the database, so cell type and time point are left out; the donor was told from shared clones.

The chain recombines TRBV7-2 with TRBJ2-3, with 10 positions matching TRBD2. This CDR3 is built from 17 residues. Germline values: CDR1 SGHTA, CDR2 FQGNSA. J gave up 1 base and V 3 bases, and 7 bases lay outside the gene matches. The CDR3, as DNA: TGTGCCAGCAGCTTCCGCCTAGCGGGGGACCGCACAGATACGCAGTATTTT. This codes for CASSFRLAGDRTDTQYF.

V gene TRBV9 combines with J gene TRBJ1-2; D call uncertain. The germline V and J ends were trimmed by 4 bases and 8 bases, with 15 bases remaining between them. Germline CDR1 and CDR2: SGDLS and YYNGEE. This CDR3 comprises 13 residues. CDR3 sequence: CASSSWAGEGYTF. CDR3 nucleotides: TGTGCCAGCAGCTCCTGGGCTGGGGAAGGCTACACCTTC.

This clonotype occurred a few times. This chain links TRBV11-2 with TRBJ2-3; 15 nucleotides agree with TRBD2. Unmatched junction bases numbered 6, after V lost 4 bases and J lost 1 base. Germline V lookup: CDR1 SGHAT, CDR2 FQNNGV. This CDR3 region has 18 residues. Here the CDR3 DNA reads TGTGCCAGCAGCTATGGACTAGCGGGGGGGATCGGCACAGATACGCAGTATTTT. Encoded protein: CASSYGLAGGIGTDTQYF.

There are a few counts of this clonotype. This may come from a read error, since a much larger clone is one base off. This chain joins TRBV6-1 and TRBJ2-7; the D gene is possibly TRBD2 (5 bases). The CDR3 has 13 amino acids. Germline values: CDR1 MNHNS, CDR2 SASEGT. V was shortened by 3 bases and J by 7 bases, with 13 bases between the two germline ends. The CDR3 DNA reads TGTGCCAGCAGTGATGCCCGACCGGGGGAGCAGTACGTC. Encoded protein: CASSDARPGEQYV.

This clonotype was observed a few times. The J gene is TRBJ2-7, the V gene TRBV18, with 8 bases identical to TRBD1. Germline CDR1 is KGHSH and CDR2 is LQKENI. The CDR3 sequence is 13 residues long. V lost 5 bases to trimming and J lost 4 bases; unmatched junction nucleotides: 4. The CDR3 bases are TGTGCCAGCTCATCTGGACAGGGTTACGAGCAGTACGTC. Translation: CASSSGQGYEQYV.

The chain combines TRBV25-1 with TRBJ2-5; 7 bases map to TRBD2. The length of the CDR3 is 15 residues. V was clipped by 3 bases and J by 1 base; unmatched bases: 5. CDR1 is MGHDK and CDR2 is SYGVNS in the germline V gene. In DNA form, the CDR3 reads TGTGCCAGCAGTGATAGGCGGGGGACCCAAGAGACCCAGTACTTC. This encodes CASSDRRGTQETQYF.

The chain is built from TRBV6-1 and TRBJ2-7; no reliable D call. CDR1 is MNHNS and CDR2 is SASEGT in the germline V gene. V was pared by 1 base and J by 2 bases, with 12 bases between. The CDR3 sequence is 15 residues long. This CDR3 is CASSEVGRNPYEQYF. CDR3 in DNA: TGTGCCAGCAGTGAAGTAGGGCGGAATCCCTACGAGCAGTACTTC.

This clonotype has only a few counts. This rearrangement joins TRBV29-1 to TRBJ2-7, with D possibly being TRBD1 (6 bases). Trimming stripped 5 bases from V and 0 bases from J, with 8 bases between. This CDR3 has 12 amino acids. Germline V gives CDR1 SQVTM, CDR2 ANQGSEA. The CDR3 nucleotides read TGCAGCGTTAAGGGGGTCTCCTACGAGCAGTACTTC. This gives the protein CSVKGVSYEQYF.

In its sample, this clonotype was seen a few times. V usage is TRBV12-3 or TRBV12-4 and J usage is TRBJ1-4; 7 bases map to TRBD1. The V segment lost 4 bases and the J segment 0 bases; nucleotides outside the gene matches: 8. The CDR3 is made up of 17 amino acids. DNA for the CDR3: TGTGCCAGCAGTTCGGGACAGAGAAAGACAACTAATGAAAAACTGTTTTTT. It encodes CASSSGQRKTTNEKLFF.

This clonotype was observed a handful of times. The chain recombines TRBV9 with TRBJ2-1, with TRBD2 matching over 9 bases. The CDR3 covers 17 residues. Trimming at V came to 0 bases and at J to 0 bases, leaving 4 bases not matched to a gene. Germline V CDR1 and CDR2: SGDLS, YYNGEE. CDR3 protein: CASSVGLAGSSYNEQFF. CDR3 DNA sequence: TGTGCCAGCAGCGTAGGGCTAGCGGGGAGCTCCTACAATGAGCAGTTCTTC.

CDR3 sequence reads: CSAKGRVLTEAFF. The DNA for the CDR3 is TGCAGTGCAAAGGGACGGGTTTTGACTGAAGCTTTCTTT. The chain has TRBV20-1 and TRBJ1-1; D possibly corresponds to TRBD1 (5 bases). This CDR3 is built from 13 residues. The germline gives CDR1 DFQATT, CDR2 SNEGSKA (reference sequence). V lost 6 bases and J 5 bases, leaving 16 bases between the germline ends.

This clonotype occurred many times. The chain combines TRBV27 with TRBJ1-1, with D tentatively TRBD1 (5 bases). V gave up 6 bases and J gave up 2 bases, with 13 bases separating them. The CDR3 is 14 residues long. Germline-derived CDR1 and CDR2 are MNHEY and SMNVEV (reference sequence). As DNA, the CDR3 is TGTGCCAGCAGGTCAGGTGGGGCCAACACTGAAGCTTTCTTT. Its protein product is CASRSGGANTEAFF.

This clonotype was detected ten times or more. The junction and the germline gene differ at one end; a read error may be behind it. V usage is TRBV10-3 and J usage is TRBJ2-1, with D perhaps matching TRBD2 (6 bases). The CDR3 runs to 13 residues. Germline values: CDR1 ENHRY, CDR2 SYGVKD. CDR3 residues: CAIRESSADEQFF. The DNA of the CDR3 is TGTGCCATCAGGGAGTCTAGCGCCGATGAGCAGTTCTTC.

The gene calls are TRBV5-1 and TRBJ2-7; 9 positions agree with TRBD1. The CDR3 has 14 residues. Trimming at V came to 3 bases and at J to 3 bases, leaving 4 bases not matched to a gene. CDR1 and CDR2 (germline): SGHRS, YFSETQ. CDR3 in DNA: TGCGCCAGCAGCTGGGGACAGGGTTTCTACGAGCAGTACTTC. It yields the protein CASSWGQGFYEQYF. Full variable domain (rest looked up from reference TRBV5-1 and TRBJ2-7): KAGVTQTPRYLIKTRGQQVTLSCSPISGHRSVSWYQQTPGQGLQFLFEYFSETQRNKGNFPGRFSGRQFSNSRSEMNVSTLELGDSALYLCASSWGQGFYEQYFGPGTRLTVT.

In its sample, this clonotype was seen a few times. The V and J genes are TRBV21-1 and TRBJ1-4. TRBV21-1 is annotated as a pseudogene. CDR3 size: 15 residues. This CDR3 reads CASSKGAGFNEKLFF. The CDR3 nucleotides read TGTGCCAGCAGCAAAGGGGCGGGATTTAATGAAAAACTGTTTTTT.

V gene TRBV20-1 combines with J gene TRBJ2-2; D might be TRBD2 (5 bases). Germline lookup yields CDR1 DFQATT and CDR2 SNEGSKA (reference sequence). V lost 3 bases and J 3 bases, leaving 5 bases between the germline ends. CDR3 size: 12 residues. The CDR3 DNA sequence: TGCAGTGCTAGGCGGGACACCGGGGAGCTGTTTTTT. Translation: CSARRDTGELFF.

Only a few counts were recorded for this clonotype. The chain combines TRBV20-1 with TRBJ2-7; D is ambiguous. The germline V gene has CDR1 DFQATT and CDR2 SNEGSKA (reference sequence). Trimming took off 5 bases at V and 2 bases at J, with 10 bases between the two ends. The CDR3 contains 12 residues. This CDR3 is CSARVGTYEQYV. The CDR3 DNA reads as TGCAGTGCTCGGGTAGGGACCTACGAGCAGTACGTC.

This clonotype was observed many times. The chain carries TRBV7-2 and TRBJ2-1, with TRBD2 identical over 7 bases. The ends lost 3 bases at V and 8 bases at J; junction bases unmatched: 4. Germline-derived CDR1 and CDR2 are SGHTA and FQGNSA. CDR3 length equals 13 residues. CDR3 sequence reads: CASSLMAGDEQFF. The DNA of the CDR3 is TGTGCCAGCAGCTTGATGGCGGGGGATGAGCAGTTCTTC.

Here the CDR3 reads CASSGGDEEGQETQYF. CDR3 in DNA: TGCGCCAGCAGCGGGGGGGACGAGGAGGGACAAGAGACCCAGTACTTC. This chain links TRBV4-1 with TRBJ2-5; 7 positions agree with TRBD2. The CDR3 contains 16 residues. V was clipped by 5 bases and J by 2 bases; unmatched bases: 11. The V gene's germline CDR1 is MGHRA and CDR2 YSYEKL.

This clonotype was observed a few times. The chain employs TRBV5-5 and TRBJ2-7; maybe TRBD2 (7 bases). Trimming removed 4 bases at V and 4 bases at J, with 15 bases between. The CDR3 has 14 amino acids. CDR1 and CDR2 (germline): SGHKS, YYEKEE (reference sequence). The CDR3 sequence: CASSPGGWRYEQYF. CDR3 DNA: TGTGCCAGCAGCCCGGGGGGCTGGCGGTACGAGCAGTACTTC.

The sample holds a few counts of this clonotype. The V and J genes are TRBV4-3 and TRBJ1-5; no clear D. Germline V gives CDR1 LGHNA, CDR2 YSLEER. V was pared by 1 base and J by 3 bases, with 4 bases between. This CDR3 contains 13 residues. CDR3 sequence reads: CASSQVTNQPQHF. CDR3 DNA: TGCGCCAGCAGCCAAGTGACCAATCAGCCCCAGCATTTT.

The rearrangement joins TRBV9 to TRBJ1-6; D uncertain. Trimming shortened V by 2 bases and J by 8 bases, and 11 bases separated the two germline ends. CDR1 is SGDLS and CDR2 is YYNGEE in the germline V gene. The CDR3 runs to 14 residues. CDR3 residues: CASSVDPLYSPLHF. As DNA, the CDR3 is TGTGCCAGCAGCGTTGACCCCCTATATTCACCCCTCCACTTT.

This clonotype was seen only a few times. This chain connects TRBV23-1 to TRBJ2-1; 10 nucleotides agree with TRBD1. TRBV23-1 is an ORF for which the function is uncertain. The CDR3 consists of 20 residues. The ends lost 0 bases at V and 0 bases at J; junction bases unmatched: 11. The CDR3 reads CASSQSLGQGRPGSYNEQFF. Here the CDR3 DNA reads TGCGCCAGCAGTCAATCTCTGGGACAGGGGCGTCCGGGCTCCTACAATGAGCAGTTCTTC.

The chain joins TRBV6-2 or TRBV6-3 to TRBJ2-2, with D possibly matching TRBD2 (5 bases). Germline lookup yields CDR1 MNHEY and CDR2 SVGEGT. V lost 6 bases and J lost 6, with 14 bases in between. CDR3 length equals 14 residues. CDR3 protein: CASSQRYGAGELFF. CDR3 nucleotide sequence: TGTGCCAGCAGCCAACGGTACGGGGCCGGGGAGCTGTTTTTT.

In this sample, this clonotype turned up many times. The genes are TRBV20-1 and TRBJ2-7, with 9 bases matching TRBD1. This CDR3 is 15 amino acids long. Germline lookup yields CDR1 DFQATT and CDR2 SNEGSKA (reference sequence). Germline trimming cut 2 bases from V and 3 bases from J; bases unmatched to any gene: 8. CDR3: CSARNPTGGNYEQYF. The CDR3 nucleotides are TGCAGTGCTAGAAATCCGACAGGGGGAAACTACGAGCAGTACTTC.

This clonotype was found many times. The chain joins TRBV7-6 to TRBJ1-4, with 7 bases matching TRBD1. Germline lookup yields CDR1 SGHVS and CDR2 FNYEAQ. The trim removed 5 bases at V and 3 bases at J, leaving 9 bases unmatched. The CDR3 sequence is 16 residues long. CDR3 residues: CASSLGSGTANEKLFF. The CDR3, as DNA: TGTGCCAGCAGCCTAGGATCCGGGACAGCTAATGAAAAACTGTTTTTT. The variable domain in full, with the rest retrieved from reference TRBV7-6 and TRBJ1-4, is GAGVSQSPRYKVTKRGQDVALRCDPISGHVSLYWYRQALGQGPEFLTYFNYEAQQDKSGLPNDRFSAERPEGSISTLTIQRTEQRDSAMYRCASSLGSGTANEKLFFGSGTQLSVL.

V and J are TRBV11-2 and TRBJ1-1; D is ambiguous. The germline V gene has CDR1 SGHAT and CDR2 FQNNGV. The CDR3 spans 13 residues. V lost 4 bases to trimming and J lost 4 bases, with 10 bases between them. The CDR3: CASSSGEGTEAFF. CDR3 DNA: TGTGCCAGCAGCTCTGGAGAGGGCACTGAAGCTTTCTTT. The full variable domain, rest sourced from reference TRBV11-2 and TRBJ1-1, is EAGVAQSPRYKIIEKRQSVAFWCNPISGHATLYWYQQILGQGPKLLIQFQNNGVVDDSQLPKDRFSAERLKGVDSTLKIQPAKLEDSAVYLCASSSGEGTEAFFGQGTRLTVV.

This clonotype was recorded a few times. The V and J genes are TRBV7-8 and TRBJ1-6; the D is unclear. Trimming removed 1 base from V and 10 bases from J, with 5 bases in between. Germline loops: CDR1 SGHVS, CDR2 FQNEAQ. The CDR3 runs to 12 residues. The CDR3 loop is CASSLDGSPLHF. CDR3 nucleotides: TGTGCCAGCAGCTTAGATGGGTCACCCCTCCACTTT.

This clonotype was observed at least ten times. The chain uses TRBV4-1 and TRBJ2-3; TRBD2 agrees at 9 bases. V gave up 0 bases and J gave up 4 bases; unmatched junction bases: 5. Germline V gives CDR1 MGHRA, CDR2 YSYEKL. CDR3 length: 16 residues. The CDR3 DNA sequence: TGCGCCAGCAGCCAAGAAGCGGGGGGCTACGCAGATACGCAGTATTTT. It yields the protein CASSQEAGGYADTQYF.

This clonotype was detected a few times. The chain links TRBV3-1 to TRBJ2-3; a weak D match, TRBD2 (6 bases). Germline V CDR1 and CDR2: LGHDT, YNNKEL (reference sequence). V was pared by 0 bases and J by 2 bases, with 21 bases between. The CDR3 is 19 residues long. The CDR3 DNA sequence: TGTGCCAGCAGCCAAGACTTTCCCCAGGGAGGCCACTACACAGATACGCAGTATTTT. Amino acids: CASSQDFPQGGHYTDTQYF.

The chain uses TRBV7-6 and TRBJ2-1, with 12 bases lining up with TRBD2. CDR1 and CDR2 from the germline V gene are SGHVS and FNYEAQ. The CDR3 spans 17 residues. Germline trimming cut 4 bases from V and 2 bases from J; bases unmatched to any gene: 6. The CDR3 DNA is TGTGCCAGCAGCTGGTCGACTAGCGGGGGCCCCTACAATGAGCAGTTCTTC. Residues: CASSWSTSGGPYNEQFF.